This T cell receptor (beta chain) was recorded in a study of long-term antiretroviral therapy in people with HIV. Study-wide findings and caveats: Collection of the blood took place between about 2003 and 2018. The ART regimens in use then may have been less effective than current ones.

A word on this clone: Its antigen is still unknown.

Researchers report immunoSEQ v3.0 was run at survey level. Data came from immunoSEQ multiplex PCR; TCRdb stores just in-frame clones and leaves some out. This sample has tens of thousands of clones, with roughly 96% found just once. This CDR3 has 18 residues. Germline V gene data show CDR1 as SGHVS and CDR2 as FQNEAQ. Trimming took 3 bases from V and 10 from J; bases not matched to a gene: 19. The sequence was obtained from a man aged 25 to 45 with HIV. The V call is TRBV7-8, the J call TRBJ2-3; 10 bases fit TRBD1. Sequencing was performed on unsorted PBMCs, taken more than 6 years after starting antiretroviral therapy. This CDR3 is CASSFATGGVGREQAQYF. CDR3 DNA sequence: TGTGCCAGCAGCTTTGCGACAGGGGGCGTAGGTCGGGAGCAGGCGCAGTATTTT.